The sequence of this T cell receptor (beta chain) was determined in a study of PD-1 blockade in classical Hodgkin lymphoma (dated by TCRdb to the early 2020s). For the study in its entirety: Nivolumab dosing was 3 mg/kg intravenously every 2 weeks, continuing until either disease progression or unacceptable toxicity. To define a peripheral blood immune signature of response to PD-1 blockade in classical Hodgkin lymphoma, the study combined TCR beta sequencing with CyTOF.

On the study overall, not on this receptor specifically: Among trial patients, those achieving complete response had baseline diversity similar to that of newly diagnosed patients, while diversity was significantly lower in partial responders and progressors. Diversity was lower in patients who began nivolumab less than 1 year after ASCT, so these patients were left out of later analyses to avoid confounding by immune reconstitution. Newly diagnosed patients were reported to have lower baseline TCR diversity than healthy donors, and relapsed/refractory patients were reported to have lower baseline TCR diversity still. CD4+ but not CD8+ TCR diversity rose significantly by C4D1 (p=0.0027 vs p=0.16), most apparent in complete responders (p=0.02). The study was restricted to a single clinical trial cohort, and the causes of repertoire differences, possibly disease activity or prior therapy, were left undefined.

Genomic DNA was isolated using the Qiagen DNeasy kit from unsorted PBMCs as well as from negatively selected CD4+ and CD8+ fractions. TCR beta CDR3 regions were subjected to amplification by immunoSEQ multiplex PCR with primers that anneal to V and J segments. A synthetic immune receptor repertoire was used to minimize amplification bias, and any remaining bias was removed computationally after sequencing. As for the original processing: Repertoire diversity was quantified as the Shannon entropy index using custom Python scripts. Unsorted, CD4+ and CD8+ repertoires were analyzed separately, except for combined analyses in which CD4+ and CD8+ sequences were merged in silico. A clone was considered expanded if an increase in frequency of at least 2-fold after treatment relative to C1D1 was found, and a pseudocount of 0.5 was applied to clones undetected at baseline. Clones with 0 or 1 copy at C1D1 were defined as singleton clones, while clones with 2 or more copies were defined as non-singleton clones. Clones expanded in unsorted samples were labelled as CD4+, CD8+ or unknown by matching protein sequences in sorted samples from the same patient. Wilcoxon tests on paired samples were used to test changes in diversity from C1D1 to C4D1. As stored in TCRdb, this immuneACCESS dataset retains in-frame rearrangements with V and J assigned. A fraction of the clones does not appear; measured against another copy, unresolved V genes explain less than half of the discrepancy, and the remainder lacks a known reason. V, J and clone size were drawn from that table, and D and trimming were deduced from the DNA. The sample profile shows around 13,000 clones; more than 65% of them were found once. 24% of the sample belongs to the ten largest clones.

V gives up 7 bases and J gives up 3 bases, and the segment between their germline ends measures 18 bases. Measured from the cysteine to the phenylalanine, the CDR3 is 15 residues long. Solely the CDR3 DNA is kept, with 45 bases framed from the first base. The germline V gene (reference sequence) sets CDR1 to LNHDA and CDR2 to SQIVND. In light of the paper, this sample's time point label describes: cycle 1 day 1 (C1D1), immediately before nivolumab initiation. Every trial patient had relapsed following autologous stem cell transplantation, and prior brentuximab vedotin exposure was what differed among cohorts A, B and C. A Miltenyi CD8+ T cell isolation kit was used for magnetic negative selection to purify CD8+ T cells from thawed PBMCs. A total of 50 to 70 patients with relapsed/refractory classical Hodgkin lymphoma made up the trial cohort, and each patient's best overall response was complete response, partial response or progressive disease. In the multi-cohort phase II CheckMate 205 trial, trial patients received single-agent nivolumab. Best overall response was determined by an independent review committee according to the 2007 International Working Group response criteria. PBMCs from the trial were collected at three points: immediately before nivolumab initiation (C1D1), and during therapy at cycle 2 day 1 and cycle 4 day 1. Peripheral blood was collected in 8 mL Vacutainer Cell Preparation Tubes, from which PBMCs were isolated by centrifugation and then cryopreserved. Purified CD4+ and CD8+ fractions were generated only in cases for which an additional PBMC sample was available. On LS columns in a quadroMACS separator, the magnetically labelled cells were depleted, and the flow-through was collected as the purified fraction.

With respect to this clone: No antigen is known for it. No base quality information exists; no much larger clone differs at one position.

The sequence is built from TRBV19 and TRBJ1-1; TRBD1 could be the D gene, as 5 bases match. The sample here was CD8+ T cells from blood, taken at baseline. The source of this sequence is a human donor with classical Hodgkin lymphoma. The CDR3 here reads CASIPGGRVDTEAFF. The base sequence is TGTGCCAGTATCCCCGGGGGAAGAGTGGACACTGAAGCTTTCTTT.